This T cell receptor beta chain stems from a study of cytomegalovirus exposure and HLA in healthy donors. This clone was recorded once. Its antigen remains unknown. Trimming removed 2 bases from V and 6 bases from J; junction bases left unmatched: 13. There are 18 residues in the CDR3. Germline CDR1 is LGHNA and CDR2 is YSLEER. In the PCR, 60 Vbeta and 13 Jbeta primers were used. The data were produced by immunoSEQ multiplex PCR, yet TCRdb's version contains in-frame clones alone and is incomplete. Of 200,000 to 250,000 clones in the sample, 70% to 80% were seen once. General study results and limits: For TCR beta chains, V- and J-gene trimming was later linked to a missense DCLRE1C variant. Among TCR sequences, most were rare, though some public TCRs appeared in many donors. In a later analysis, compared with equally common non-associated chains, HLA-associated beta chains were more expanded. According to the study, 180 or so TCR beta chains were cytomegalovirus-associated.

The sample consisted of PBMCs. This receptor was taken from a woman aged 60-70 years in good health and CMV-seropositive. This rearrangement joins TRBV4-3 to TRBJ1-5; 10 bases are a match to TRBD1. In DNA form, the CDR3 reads TGCGCCAGCAGCCAACAACTCCCGACAGGGGGCTTAGGTCAGCCCCAGCATTTT. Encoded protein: CASSQQLPTGGLGQPQHF.